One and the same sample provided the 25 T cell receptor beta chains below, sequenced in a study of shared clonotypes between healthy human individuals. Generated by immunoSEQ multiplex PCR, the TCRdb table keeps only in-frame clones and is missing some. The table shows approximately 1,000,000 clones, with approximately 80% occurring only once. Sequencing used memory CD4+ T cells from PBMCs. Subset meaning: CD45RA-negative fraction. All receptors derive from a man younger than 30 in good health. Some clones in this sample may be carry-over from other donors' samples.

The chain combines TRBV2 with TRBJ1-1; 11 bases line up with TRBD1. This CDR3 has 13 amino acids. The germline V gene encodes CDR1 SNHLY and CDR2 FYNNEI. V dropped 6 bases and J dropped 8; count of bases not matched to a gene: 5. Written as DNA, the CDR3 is TGTGCCAGCAGCAGGGACAGGGGGGTCGAAGCTTTCTTT. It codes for CASSRDRGVEAFF.

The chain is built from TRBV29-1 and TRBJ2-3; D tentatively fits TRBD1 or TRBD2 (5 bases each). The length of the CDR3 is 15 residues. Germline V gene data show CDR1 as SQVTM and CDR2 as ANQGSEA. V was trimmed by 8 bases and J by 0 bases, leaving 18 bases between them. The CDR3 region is CSPFGGRPSTDTQYF. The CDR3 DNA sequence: TGCAGCCCCTTTGGGGGTAGACCTAGCACAGATACGCAGTATTTT.

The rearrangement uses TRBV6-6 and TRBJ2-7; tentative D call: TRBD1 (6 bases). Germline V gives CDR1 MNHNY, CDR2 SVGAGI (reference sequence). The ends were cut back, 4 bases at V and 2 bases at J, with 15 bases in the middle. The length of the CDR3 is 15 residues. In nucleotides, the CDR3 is TGTGCCAGCAGTTCCCCAGGGGCAGTCGCCTACGAGCAGTACTTC. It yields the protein CASSSPGAVAYEQYF.

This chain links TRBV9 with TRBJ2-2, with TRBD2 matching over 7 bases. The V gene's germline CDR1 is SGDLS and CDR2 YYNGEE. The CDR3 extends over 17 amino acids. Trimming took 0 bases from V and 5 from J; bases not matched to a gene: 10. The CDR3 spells CASSVASGKGGTGELFF. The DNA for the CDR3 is TGTGCCAGCAGCGTAGCAAGCGGGAAGGGCGGGACCGGGGAGCTGTTTTTT.

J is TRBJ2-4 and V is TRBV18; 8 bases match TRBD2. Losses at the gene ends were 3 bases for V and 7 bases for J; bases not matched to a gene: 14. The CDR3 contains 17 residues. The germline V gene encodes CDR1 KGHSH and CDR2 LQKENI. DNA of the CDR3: TGTGCCAGCTCACCTCTTGCGGGGCAAGCGGGAGATAACATTCAGTACTTC. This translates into CASSPLAGQAGDNIQYF.

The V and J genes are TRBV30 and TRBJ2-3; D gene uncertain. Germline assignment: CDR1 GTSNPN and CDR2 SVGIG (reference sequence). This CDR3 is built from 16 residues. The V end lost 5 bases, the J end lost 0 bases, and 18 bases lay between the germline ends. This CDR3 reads CAWAPKGRSSTDTQYF. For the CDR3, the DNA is TGTGCCTGGGCTCCTAAGGGCCGATCTAGCACAGATACGCAGTATTTT.

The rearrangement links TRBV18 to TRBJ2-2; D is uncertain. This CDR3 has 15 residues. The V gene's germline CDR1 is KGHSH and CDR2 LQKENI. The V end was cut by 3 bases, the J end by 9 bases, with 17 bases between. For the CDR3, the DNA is TGTGCCAGCTCACCTCCGAGTATTTCCGGTCGGGAGCTGTTTTTT. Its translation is CASSPPSISGRELFF.

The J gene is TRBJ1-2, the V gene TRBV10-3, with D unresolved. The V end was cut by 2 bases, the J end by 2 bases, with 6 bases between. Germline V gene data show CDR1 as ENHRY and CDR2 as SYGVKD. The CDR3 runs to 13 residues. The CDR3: CAISEPGNYGYTF. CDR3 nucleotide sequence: TGTGCCATCAGTGAGCCAGGAAACTATGGCTACACCTTC.

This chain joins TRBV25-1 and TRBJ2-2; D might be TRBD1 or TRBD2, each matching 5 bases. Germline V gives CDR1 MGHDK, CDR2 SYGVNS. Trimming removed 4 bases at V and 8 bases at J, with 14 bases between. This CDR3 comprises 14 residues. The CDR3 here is CASSAPGSRGELFF. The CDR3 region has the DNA TGTGCCAGCAGTGCCCCAGGGAGTAGAGGGGAGCTGTTTTTT.

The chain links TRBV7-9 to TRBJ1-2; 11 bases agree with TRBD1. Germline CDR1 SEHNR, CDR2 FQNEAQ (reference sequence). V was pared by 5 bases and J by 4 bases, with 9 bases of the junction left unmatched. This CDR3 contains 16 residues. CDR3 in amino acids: CASSPKPGQGGYGYTF. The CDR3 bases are TGTGCCAGCAGCCCTAAGCCGGGACAGGGGGGCTATGGCTACACCTTC.

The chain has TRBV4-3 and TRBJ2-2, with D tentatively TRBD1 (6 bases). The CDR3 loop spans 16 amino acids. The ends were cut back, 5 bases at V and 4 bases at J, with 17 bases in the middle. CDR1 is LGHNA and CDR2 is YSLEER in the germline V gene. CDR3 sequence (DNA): TGCGCCAGCAGCACCCTGGGGCAGGGGACCACCGGGGAGCTGTTTTTT. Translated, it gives CASSTLGQGTTGELFF.

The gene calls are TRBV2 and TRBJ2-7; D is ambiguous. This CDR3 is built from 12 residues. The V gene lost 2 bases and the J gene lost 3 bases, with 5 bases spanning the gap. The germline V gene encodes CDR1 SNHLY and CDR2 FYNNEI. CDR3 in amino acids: CASSENLYEQYF. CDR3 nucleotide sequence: TGTGCCAGCAGTGAAAACCTCTACGAGCAGTACTTC.

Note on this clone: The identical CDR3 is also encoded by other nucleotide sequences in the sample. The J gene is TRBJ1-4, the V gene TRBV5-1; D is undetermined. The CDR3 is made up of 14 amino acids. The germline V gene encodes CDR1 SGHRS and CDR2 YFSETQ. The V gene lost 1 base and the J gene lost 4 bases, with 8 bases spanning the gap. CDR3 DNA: TGCGCCAGCAGCTTGTTAGGAAGTAATGAAAAACTGTTTTTT. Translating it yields CASSLLGSNEKLFF.

The chain's CDR3 is CASSLDIPSGNTIYF. The CDR3 DNA reads as TGTGCCAGCAGCTTGGACATACCCTCTGGAAACACCATATATTTT. This chain connects TRBV5-4 to TRBJ1-3; no clear D. Trimming left V 0 bases short and J 0 bases short, with 7 bases between. Germline CDR1 is SGHNT and CDR2 is YYREEE (reference sequence). This CDR3 has 15 residues.

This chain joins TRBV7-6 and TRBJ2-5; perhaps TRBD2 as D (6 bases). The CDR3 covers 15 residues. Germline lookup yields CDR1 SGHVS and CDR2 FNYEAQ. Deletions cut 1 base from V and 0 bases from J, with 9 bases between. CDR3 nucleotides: TGTGCCAGCAGCTTAGGGGGACTGTACCAAGAGACCCAGTACTTC. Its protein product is CASSLGGLYQETQYF.

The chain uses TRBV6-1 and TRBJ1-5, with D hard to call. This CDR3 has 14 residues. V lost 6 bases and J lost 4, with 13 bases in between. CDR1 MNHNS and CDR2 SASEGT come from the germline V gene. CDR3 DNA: TGTGCCAGCAGCCCTGATTCAGCTAATCAGCCCCAGCATTTT. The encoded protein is CASSPDSANQPQHF.

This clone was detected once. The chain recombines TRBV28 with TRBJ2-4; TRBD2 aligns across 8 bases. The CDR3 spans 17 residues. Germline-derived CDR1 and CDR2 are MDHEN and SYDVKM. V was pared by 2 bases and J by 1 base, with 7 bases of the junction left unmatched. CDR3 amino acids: CASSLLSGGIAKNIQYF. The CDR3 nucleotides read TGTGCCAGCAGTTTACTTTCGGGGGGGATCGCCAAAAACATTCAGTACTTC.

This CDR3 reads CASRQGQATDTQYF. The CDR3 DNA reads TGCGCCAGCAGGCAGGGACAGGCCACAGATACGCAGTATTTT. The chain couples TRBV5-1 to TRBJ2-3; 8 bases are shared with TRBD1. This CDR3 is built from 14 residues. V dropped 5 bases and J dropped 2; count of bases not matched to a gene: 4. Germline-derived CDR1 and CDR2 are SGHRS and YFSETQ.

For the CDR3, the DNA is TGTGCCAGCAGCCCCGGGACTAGCGGGAGCGGGTACGAGCAGTACTTC. This sequence encodes CASSPGTSGSGYEQYF. The gene calls are TRBV4-2 and TRBJ2-7, with 14 bases matching TRBD2. V was pared by 4 bases and J by 4 bases, with 6 bases of the junction left unmatched. Germline CDR1 is LGHNA and CDR2 is YNFKEQ. The CDR3 extends over 16 amino acids.

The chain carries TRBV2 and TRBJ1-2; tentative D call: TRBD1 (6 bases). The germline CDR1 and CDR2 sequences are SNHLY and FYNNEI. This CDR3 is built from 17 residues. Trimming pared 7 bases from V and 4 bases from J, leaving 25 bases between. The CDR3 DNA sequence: TGTGCCAGCACTAGCCGCTACTTACAGGGCTCTCTCTATGGCTACACCTTC. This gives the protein CASTSRYLQGSLYGYTF.

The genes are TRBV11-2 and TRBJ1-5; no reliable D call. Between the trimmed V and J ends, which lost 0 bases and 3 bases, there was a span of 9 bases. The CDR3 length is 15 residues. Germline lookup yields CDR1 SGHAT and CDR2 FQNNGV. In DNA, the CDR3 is TGTGCCAGCAGCTTAGATGGGCAGGTCAATCAGCCCCAGCATTTT. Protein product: CASSLDGQVNQPQHF. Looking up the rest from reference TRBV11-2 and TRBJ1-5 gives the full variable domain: EAGVAQSPRYKIIEKRQSVAFWCNPISGHATLYWYQQILGQGPKLLIQFQNNGVVDDSQLPKDRFSAERLKGVDSTLKIQPAKLEDSAVYLCASSLDGQVNQPQHFGDGTRLSIL.

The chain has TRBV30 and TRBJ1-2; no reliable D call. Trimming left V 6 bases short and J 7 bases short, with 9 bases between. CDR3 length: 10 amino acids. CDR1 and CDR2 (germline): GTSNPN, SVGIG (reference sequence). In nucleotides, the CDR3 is TGTGCCTGTCAACCGGGTGGCTACACCTTC. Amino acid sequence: CACQPGGYTF.

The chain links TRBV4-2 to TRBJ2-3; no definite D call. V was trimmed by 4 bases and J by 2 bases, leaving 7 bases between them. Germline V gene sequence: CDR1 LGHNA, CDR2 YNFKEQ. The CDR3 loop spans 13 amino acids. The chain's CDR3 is CASSPSDTDTQYF. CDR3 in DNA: TGTGCCAGCAGCCCGAGCGACACAGATACGCAGTATTTT.

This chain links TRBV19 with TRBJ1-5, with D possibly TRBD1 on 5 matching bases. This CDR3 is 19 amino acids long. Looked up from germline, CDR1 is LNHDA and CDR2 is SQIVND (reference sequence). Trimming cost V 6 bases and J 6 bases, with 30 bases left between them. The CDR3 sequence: CASSPGRDRDPDWAQPQHF. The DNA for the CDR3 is TGTGCCAGTAGCCCTGGCCGGGACCGTGACCCTGACTGGGCTCAGCCCCAGCATTTT.

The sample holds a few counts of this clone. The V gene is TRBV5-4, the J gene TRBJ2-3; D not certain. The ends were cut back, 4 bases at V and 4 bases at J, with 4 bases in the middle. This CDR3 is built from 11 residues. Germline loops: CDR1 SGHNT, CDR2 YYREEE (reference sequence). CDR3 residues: CASSQADTQYF. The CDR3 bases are TGTGCCAGCAGCCAAGCAGATACGCAGTATTTT.